This is a list of T cell receptor beta chains from one sample in a study of control samples from healthy donors and cancer patients. The repertoire was sequenced with immunoSEQ multiplex PCR; TCRdb's copy has only in-frame clones and lacks some. Of about 98,000 clones in the sample, about 90% were seen once. The sample consisted of blood. All receptors derive from a woman aged 18-30 years in good health. Both conserved end residues are trimmed from each CDR3.

v_call,cdr3_length,cdr3_aa
TRBV27,11,ASKGLGMDTIY
TRBV4-3,11,ASSQERGYEQY
TRBV6-6,12,ASSQTSPREAQY
TRBV7-2,13,ASSRDYQPYNEQF
TRBV2,12,ASSEGGRHHGYT
TRBV9,13,ASSEGRDIYNEQF
TRBV2,10,ASREQFTEAF
TRBV7-9,10,ASSQRGVEAF
TRBV7-2,11,ASSLRVGTEAF
TRBV7-3,12,ASSLGSWENEQF
TRBV7-2,12,ASAGGRAAYEQY
TRBV7-9,12,ASSWGPLSEELF
TRBV28,11,ASNFRVIGPPD
TRBV7-9,14,ASSLVRERGTDTQY
TRBV7-6,12,ASSSQTNTGELF
TRBV6-6,14,ASSTSDRSTNEKLF
TRBV7-2,10,ASSPDLYGYT
TRBV5-5,11,ASSLVGGGEQF
TRBV27,13,ASSVTGQGNTEAF
TRBV4-3,14,ASSPLTSGEINEQF
TRBV12-5,13,ASGLVGAAYNEQF
TRBV18,13,ASSPQGSVTGELF
TRBV19,14,ASSIDGTGGSYEQY
TRBV3-1/TRBV3-2,10,ASSPLPETQY
TRBV19,13,ASLRQGNMNTEAF
TRBV19,11,ASSIPGRYEQY
TRBV12-3/TRBV12-4,11,ASRPPGVAEQY